A selection of T cell receptor beta chains follows, all from one sample in a study of kidney transplant recipient with SARS-CoV-2 infection. TCRdb re-called the reads through MiXCR, storing one row per CDR3 protein. The sample carries roughly 230,000 distinct CDR3 sequences, 25% to 35% recorded once. The sequences come from a blood sample, collected at baseline and on day 111 from a kidney transplant recipient. Source of these receptors: a male patient younger than 45 who had COVID-19 and was a kidney transplant recipient. Some T cells may be transferred from the graft donor. Each CDR3 is given with its conserved first and last residue. The D gene is left open where the match is weak. Clone sizes are given selectively: once, few, many, or a class where the clone is expanded.

v_call	d_call	j_call	clone_size	cdr3_nt	cdr3_aa
TRBV7-8	-	TRBJ2-7	many	TGTGCCAGCAGCTTACCCAGGGGAGGGGGCTCTTCTTACGAGCAGTACTTC	CASSLPRGGGSSYEQYF
TRBV9	-	TRBJ2-1	few	TGTGCCAGCAGCGTAGGGAGTTTTAACAATGAGCAGTTCTTC	CASSVGSFNNEQFF
TRBV5-8	-	TRBJ1-2	many	TGTGCCAGCAGCTTGGGATACCCTAACTATGGCTACACCTTC	CASSLGYPNYGYTF
TRBV3-1	TRBD2	TRBJ2-3	few	TGTGCCAGCACCCCGACTAGCGGTAGCACAGATACGCAGTATTTT	CASTPTSGSTDTQYF
TRBV5-1	-	TRBJ1-2	many	TGCGCCAGCATCGTTGCATCGGTTCGAAAGACCTATGGCTACACCTTC	CASIVASVRKTYGYTF
TRBV3-1	-	TRBJ1-1	-	TGTGCCAGCAGCATGCAAGGTCCCATTTCAATTCGCACTGAAGCTTTCTTT	CASSMQGPISIRTEAFF
TRBV5-4	TRBD2	TRBJ2-1	-	TGTGCCAGCAGCTTGGGTGGCAGCGGGAGTGAGGATGAGCAGTTCTTC	CASSLGGSGSEDEQFF
TRBV7-2	-	TRBJ2-3	-	TGTGCCAGCAGGTCACCGGGACGAGGCACAGATACGCAGTATTTT	CASRSPGRGTDTQYF
TRBV5-3	TRBD2	TRBJ2-1	few	TGTGCCAGAAGCCAACTAGCGGGAGGTAGCAATGAGCAGTTCTTC	CARSQLAGGSNEQFF
TRBV18	-	TRBJ2-5	-	TGTGCCAGCTCACCTCCTAAAGAGGGCAGCGAGACCCAGTACTTC	CASSPPKEGSETQYF
TRBV18	-	TRBJ2-5	-	TGTGCCAGCTCACCAAGGGACACTCCTGTGACCCAGTACTTC	CASSPRDTPVTQYF
TRBV12-2	-	TRBJ1-2	few	TGTGCAAGTCGCGCCTTGGTGACTCCACGAAAGACCTATGGCTACACCTTC	CASRALVTPRKTYGYTF
TRBV6-4	-	TRBJ2-1	few	TGTGCCAGCAGTGACTCGGGGGGTAGAAGCTACAATGAGCAGTTCTTC	CASSDSGGRSYNEQFF
TRBV5-1	-	TRBJ2-7	many	TGCGCCAGCAGCTTGGGGACGGACCCCTACGAGCAGTACTTC	CASSLGTDPYEQYF
TRBV7-9	-	TRBJ2-7	-	TGTTCCAGCAGCCGCGAGAACGAGCAGTACTTC	CSSSRENEQYF
TRBV9	-	TRBJ1-1	many	TGTGCCAGCAGCGGTGATCGGGGGGTGAACACTTTAGAAGCTTTCTTT	CASSGDRGVNTLEAFF
TRBV29-1	-	TRBJ2-7	many	TGCAGCGTTGCAGGGGATACCTACGAGCAGTACTTC	CSVAGDTYEQYF
TRBV12-3/TRBV12-4	-	TRBJ1-2	many	TGTGCCAGCAGTCCCATAGTCAGCTTCCGAAAGACCTATGGCTACACCTTC	CASSPIVSFRKTYGYTF
TRBV6-5	-	TRBJ2-7	many	TGTGCCAGCAGCCCCGACATCCCTACGACTCCCTACGAGCAGTACTTC	CASSPDIPTTPYEQYF
TRBV24-1	TRBD1	TRBJ1-6	many	TGTGCCACCAGTGATAGGACAGGGCTCTCCTATAATTCACCCCTCCACTTT	CATSDRTGLSYNSPLHF
TRBV3-1	-	TRBJ1-1	many	TGTGCCAGCAGCGGGAATGGTCCCATTTCAATTCGCACTGAAGCTTTCTTT	CASSGNGPISIRTEAFF
TRBV5-4	-	TRBJ2-3	many	TGTGCCAGCAGCTTGGGGCCAGGGAGAGAAGATACGCAGTATTTT	CASSLGPGREDTQYF
TRBV18	-	TRBJ2-3	medium-sized	TGTGCCAGCTCTCAACCCCCGTCAGATACGCAGTATTTT	CASSQPPSDTQYF
TRBV15	-	TRBJ2-1	few	TGTGCCACCAGCACCCCAGGGGTCCCACGCAATGAGCAGTTCTTC	CATSTPGVPRNEQFF
TRBV12-3/TRBV12-4	TRBD1	TRBJ1-1	many	TGTGCCAGCAGTTTCTGGACAGGGTTGAACACTGAAGCTTTCTTT	CASSFWTGLNTEAFF
TRBV5-6	TRBD2	TRBJ2-5	many	TGTGCCAGCAGCTTGTTGGGACTAAACCAAGAGACCCAGTACTTC	CASSLLGLNQETQYF
TRBV15	-	TRBJ1-2	many	TGTGCCACCAGCAGAGACCGGCAGGGGAAGATCTATGGCTACACCTTC	CATSRDRQGKIYGYTF
TRBV6-6	-	TRBJ2-7	many	TGTGCCAGCAGTTACGGATACAGGGACCGGGAGCAGTACTTC	CASSYGYRDREQYF
TRBV3-1	-	TRBJ2-5	many	TGTGCCAGCAGCGTATCCCCTCCCATTTCTTTCTCTGAGACCCAGTACTTC	CASSVSPPISFSETQYF
TRBV12-3/TRBV12-4	-	TRBJ1-1	many	TGTGCCAGCAGTTCCTCGGGGGGGGGTTTGAACACTGAAGCTTTCTTT	CASSSSGGGLNTEAFF
TRBV6-2/TRBV6-3	-	TRBJ2-4	few	TGTGCCAGCAGTCCTCTCACGGGGTACGAGTCCAAAAACATTCAGTACTTC	CASSPLTGYESKNIQYF
TRBV18	-	TRBJ2-3	-	TGTGCCAGCTCACCCCCAGGCTCGGGTACAGGTACGCAGTATTTT	CASSPPGSGTGTQYF
TRBV2	TRBD2	TRBJ2-2	many	TGTGCCAGCAGTGAGGGTGGACTAGCGGGGAACACCGGGGAGCTGTTTTTT	CASSEGGLAGNTGELFF
TRBV15	-	TRBJ1-2	once	TGTGCCACCAGCCTACTGGAGGCAGTCGGTGGCTATACCTTC	CATSLLEAVGGYTF
TRBV6-8	-	TRBJ1-2	many	TGTGCCAGCAGTGAGCCCGGACGCTCTAGAAAGACCTATGGCTACACCTTC	CASSEPGRSRKTYGYTF
TRBV7-7	-	TRBJ1-2	many	TGTGCCAGCAGCAGGAAAAATAAGTGCCGAAAGACCTATGGCTACACCTTC	CASSRKNKCRKTYGYTF
TRBV30	-	TRBJ1-1	-	TGTGCCTGGAGTGTAGACAGGTGGTCGAACACTGAAGCTTTCTTT	CAWSVDRWSNTEAFF
TRBV29-1	-	TRBJ1-1	many	TGCAGCGCTGGGCCGAACACTGAAGCTTTCTTT	CSAGPNTEAFF
TRBV5-2	-	TRBJ2-6	many	TGTGCCAGAATCAGAAATGAGAGTACACAAAGTCGGGCCAACGTCCTGACTTTC	CARIRNESTQSRANVLTF
TRBV14	TRBD2	TRBJ2-5	many	TGTGCCAGCAGTGGGACTAGCGGCACTCAAGAGACCCAGTACTTC	CASSGTSGTQETQYF
TRBV9	-	TRBJ1-2	many	TGTGCCAGCGCTACGAAGTACTCAAGAAAGACCTATGGCTACACCTTC	CASATKYSRKTYGYTF
TRBV5-6	-	TRBJ1-2	many	TGTGCCAGCAGCTTGGGAAAGGGACTCGGTGGCTACACCTTC	CASSLGKGLGGYTF
TRBV9	TRBD1	TRBJ2-1	few	TGTGCCAGCAGCGTAGAAGGAACAGGACAGGGGGCTGACAATGAGCAGTTCTTC	CASSVEGTGQGADNEQFF
TRBV29-1	-	TRBJ2-6	few	TGCAGCGTTTCTTGTACTAGCATACAAAGTCGGGCCAACGTCCTGACTTTC	CSVSCTSIQSRANVLTF